Listed here are 18 T cell receptor beta chains from one sample, sequenced in a study of cytomegalovirus exposure and HLA in healthy donors. Primers included in the PCR were 60 Vbeta and 13 Jbeta primers. Profiling relied on immunoSEQ multiplex PCR, and the TCRdb table lists in-frame clones only, not all of them. The repertoire has approximately 130,000 clones, over 65% of them found once; the top ten carry approximately 1.8%. Sequencing was done on a sample of PBMCs. Receptors were obtained from a female donor in good health and CMV-seropositive.

This clone is a singleton in its sample. Sequence at one end of the junction differs from germline and may be a read error. The chain uses TRBV14 and TRBJ2-7; D ambiguous. Germline-derived CDR1 and CDR2 are SGHDN and FVKESK. The CDR3 totals 15 residues. CDR3 loop: CASSQYWNSFNEQNF. CDR3 DNA: TGTGCCAGCAGCCAATATTGGAACAGTTTCAACGAGCAGAACTTC.

This clone has just one count. V is TRBV30 and J is TRBJ2-7, with D maybe TRBD2 (6 bases). The CDR3 loop spans 13 amino acids. V was trimmed by 3 bases and J by 7 bases, leaving 16 bases between them. Germline V gives CDR1 GTSNPN, CDR2 SVGIG (reference sequence). CDR3 sequence: CAWRRVAGREQYF. The CDR3 nucleotides read TGTGCCTGGAGGAGGGTGGCGGGGAGGGAGCAGTACTTC.

The CDR3 region is CASSIAGLQETQYF. CDR3 coding DNA: TGTGCCAGTAGTATAGCAGGGCTCCAAGAGACCCAGTACTTC. The gene calls are TRBV19 and TRBJ2-5, with D possibly TRBD1 on 5 matching bases. V was pared by 1 base and J by 1 base, with 7 bases between. CDR1 is LNHDA, CDR2 SQIVND, per germline (reference sequence). The CDR3 is 14 amino acids. The whole variable domain, remainder taken from reference TRBV19 and TRBJ2-5, is DGGITQSPKYLFRKEGQNVTLSCEQNLNHDAMYWYRQDPGQGLRLIYYSQIVNDFQKGDIAEGYSVSREKKESFPLTVTSAQKNPTAFYLCASSIAGLQETQYFGPGTRLLVL.

This clone was seen only a few times. The chain links TRBV10-1 to TRBJ2-2; D is possibly TRBD1 (6 bases). Between the trimmed V and J ends, which lost 2 bases and 2 bases, there was a span of 15 bases. Germline V gene sequence: CDR1 WNHNN, CDR2 SYGVQD (reference sequence). This CDR3 is 17 amino acids long. This CDR3 reads CASSEGVAGVNTGELFF. The CDR3 region has the DNA TGCGCCAGCAGTGAGGGGGTGGCAGGGGTCAACACCGGGGAGCTGTTTTTT.

The genes are TRBV18 and TRBJ2-7; perhaps TRBD1 as D (5 bases). CDR3 length: 14 residues. The V gene lost 3 bases and the J gene lost 1 base, with 10 bases spanning the gap. The germline CDR1 and CDR2 sequences are KGHSH and LQKENI. This CDR3 is CASSPFQGSYEQYF. CDR3 DNA: TGTGCCAGCTCACCTTTTCAGGGATCCTACGAGCAGTACTTC.

This chain joins TRBV2 and TRBJ2-3; D is perhaps TRBD2 (6 bases). CDR1 is SNHLY, CDR2 FYNNEI, per germline. The CDR3 is made up of 15 amino acids. Trimming stripped 8 bases from V and 1 base from J, with 16 bases between. CDR3 nucleotides: TGTGCCAGCCTGACGGGGGTCTCGGGCACAGATACGCAGTATTTT. This codes for CASLTGVSGTDTQYF.

The genes are TRBV30 and TRBJ1-2; D possibly corresponds to TRBD1 (6 bases). There are 13 residues in the CDR3. Germline V CDR1 and CDR2: GTSNPN, SVGIG (reference sequence). The V end was cut by 0 bases, the J end by 9 bases, with 14 bases between. CDR3 nucleotide sequence: TGTGCCTGGAGTGTACAGGGAGGGCGGCGCTACACCTTC. Amino acids: CAWSVQGGRRYTF.

This clone appeared a few times. The chain has TRBV6-6 and TRBJ1-2, with a weak D call TRBD1 (5 bases). The V gene lost 5 bases and the J gene lost 2 bases, with 6 bases spanning the gap. The germline V gene encodes CDR1 MNHNY and CDR2 SVGAGI (reference sequence). The CDR3 length is 12 residues. The CDR3 reads CASSDRNYGYTF. The DNA of the CDR3 is TGTGCCAGCAGTGACAGAAACTATGGCTACACCTTC.

V usage is TRBV6-1 and J usage is TRBJ2-7; D perhaps matches TRBD2 (5 bases). The germline V gene encodes CDR1 MNHNS and CDR2 SASEGT. This CDR3 is built from 13 residues. V was pared by 8 bases and J by 2 bases, with 13 bases between. The CDR3 DNA reads TGTGCCAGCTTCTTGAGCGGAGCCTACGAGCAGTACTTC. It encodes CASFLSGAYEQYF.

The V call is TRBV29-1, the J call TRBJ2-3; TRBD1 matches at 8 bases. V was clipped by 7 bases and J by 2 bases; unmatched bases: 5. Germline V gene sequence: CDR1 SQVTM, CDR2 ANQGSEA. There are 13 residues in the CDR3. The CDR3 reads CSEGTGPTDTQYF. CDR3 nucleotide sequence: TGCAGCGAGGGGACAGGCCCCACAGATACGCAGTATTTT.

The chain combines TRBV6-6 with TRBJ1-2, with 9 bases matching TRBD1. Germline CDR1 MNHNY, CDR2 SVGAGI (reference sequence). The CDR3 totals 13 residues. Unmatched junction bases numbered 5, after V lost 5 bases and J lost 7 bases. The CDR3: CASSGGQGLGYTF. DNA of the CDR3: TGTGCCAGCAGTGGGGGACAGGGCCTTGGCTACACCTTC.

This rearrangement joins TRBV11-2 to TRBJ1-6; 9 bases line up with TRBD1. The germline gives CDR1 SGHAT, CDR2 FQNNGV. The V and J ends lost 5 bases and 9 bases, in that order; junction bases with no gene match: 5. The CDR3 is made up of 14 amino acids. CDR3 DNA: TGTGCCAGCAGCAACCGGGACAGGGTTTCACCCCTCCACTTT. Its protein is CASSNRDRVSPLHF.

This chain links TRBV28 with TRBJ2-1; D might be TRBD2 (6 bases). CDR1 and CDR2 (germline): MDHEN, SYDVKM. V was shortened by 1 base and J by 15 bases, with 16 bases between the two germline ends. There are 13 residues in the CDR3. The CDR3 nucleotides read TGTGCCAGCAGTTTATCGGGGGAGAGGCAGGGGTTCTTC. Protein sequence: CASSLSGERQGFF.

The chain couples TRBV7-9 to TRBJ2-6; tentative D call: TRBD1 (6 bases). This CDR3 is 15 amino acids long. CDR1 is SEHNR and CDR2 is FQNEAQ in the germline V gene (reference sequence). V lost 5 bases to trimming and J lost 0 bases, with 8 bases between them. In DNA, the CDR3 is TGTGCCAGCAGCGGACAGAGCTCTGGGGCCAACGTCCTGACTTTC. Translated: CASSGQSSGANVLTF.

The rearrangement uses TRBV5-1 and TRBJ1-1, with TRBD1 matching over 10 bases. V lost 4 bases and J lost 10; bases outside the gene matches: 22. This CDR3 spans 18 amino acids. Per germline, CDR1 SGHRS and CDR2 YFSETQ. The CDR3 reads CASSTYGTGAAGIGGAFF. The DNA for the CDR3 is TGCGCCAGCAGCACTTACGGGACAGGGGCCGCGGGGATTGGTGGAGCTTTCTTT. The full variable domain, in which reference TRBV5-1 and TRBJ1-1 provide the parts outside the CDR3, is KAGVTQTPRYLIKTRGQQVTLSCSPISGHRSVSWYQQTPGQGLQFLFEYFSETQRNKGNFPGRFSGRQFSNSRSEMNVSTLELGDSALYLCASSTYGTGAAGIGGAFFGQGTRLTVV.

V is TRBV5-1 and J is TRBJ1-2; 7 bases agree with TRBD1. The CDR3 runs to 20 residues. J was trimmed by 0 bases and V by 3 bases; bases with no gene match: 20. CDR1 and CDR2 from the germline V gene are SGHRS and YFSETQ. The CDR3 bases are TGCGCCAGCAGCTCTGTGGACAGGAGTAGCCGTCGCGCTACTAACTATGGCTACACCTTC. Translation: CASSSVDRSSRRATNYGYTF.

In its sample, this clone was seen a few times. The same CDR3 also results from other DNA sequences found in this sample. The chain is built from TRBV2 and TRBJ2-3, with 8 bases aligning to TRBD2. The V gene end was trimmed by 6 bases and the J gene end by 4 bases; junction bases not matched to a gene: 6. The CDR3 contains 14 residues. CDR1 and CDR2 (germline): SNHLY, FYNNEI. CDR3 DNA sequence: TGTGCCAGCAGAACTAGCGGTGGAGCAGATACGCAGTATTTT. Its translation is CASRTSGGADTQYF.

The V gene is TRBV6-6, the J gene TRBJ1-1, with a tentative D call TRBD1 (5 bases). With 6 bases removed from V and 6 bases from J, the gap between germline ends came to 11 bases. Germline CDR1 and CDR2: MNHNY and SVGAGI (reference sequence). The CDR3 covers 12 residues. The CDR3 DNA is TGTGCCAGCAGGACAGATTCTCCTGAAGCTTTCTTT. Residues: CASRTDSPEAFF.